This T cell receptor (beta chain) was sequenced for a study of blood T cell repertoires in COVID-19. Study context: PBMCs, B-cell-depleted T cells, or T cells were the source of the cDNA or gDNA that made up the material.

There are 17 residues in the CDR3. V lost 0 bases, J lost 0 bases, and 12 bases lay in between. The germline V gene encodes CDR1 WNHNN and CDR2 SYGVQD (reference sequence). As handled by the study authors: Counts of nucleated cells, estimated from reference gene primer amplification, were obtained. The repertoire was sequenced with immunoSEQ multiplex PCR; TCRdb's copy has only in-frame clones and lacks some. The V and J calls and the clone size are those of that table, but D and trimming were determined from the DNA. The top ten clones hold approximately 3% of a sample with some 350,000 clones, roughly 90% of them seen once. Recruited during active infection, patients (from Seattle) were subsequently followed longitudinally.

The sequence was collected from a woman in her thirties with COVID-19, enrolled during active disease. This chain connects TRBV10-1 to TRBJ2-4, with D tentatively TRBD2 (5 bases). The specimen sequenced was peripheral blood. CDR3 nucleotide sequence: TGCGCCAGCAGTGAGTCGGAGGTAATCCTAGCCAAAAACATTCAGTACTTC. It encodes CASSESEVILAKNIQYF.